The entry that follows covers one T cell receptor beta chain sequence. The CDR3 is made up of 14 amino acids. From germline, CDR1 is LGHDT and CDR2 YNNKEL (reference sequence). V lost 3 bases, J lost 9 bases, and 2 bases stayed unmatched. These data are taken from a study of blood T cell repertoires in COVID-19. Study at large: Donors in the United States, Italy and Spain gave samples during acute or convalescent COVID-19. From T cells, B-cell-depleted T cells, or PBMCs came the material, which was cDNA or gDNA.

Authors' processing steps: Researchers report that nucleated cell counts were estimated from reference gene primer amplification. Produced via immunoSEQ multiplex PCR; TCRdb's table is partial and in-frame only. V and J calls and clone size are given by that table; D and trimming were obtained from the DNA. Seen here are tens of thousands of clones, about 85% observed once, and the top ten hold 38%. This receptor was identified in a man older than 75 with acute or convalescent COVID-19. The genes are TRBV3-1 (or the pseudogene TRBV3-2) and TRBJ2-7; 16 bases fit TRBD2. The sample was peripheral blood. The CDR3 DNA reads as TGTGCCAGCAGCCAGGGACTAGCGGGAGGGGTGCAGTACTTC. Amino acids: CASSQGLAGGVQYF.